This T cell receptor beta chain is drawn from a study of T cells in Graves' hyperthyroidism and ophthalmopathy. General observations from the study: Through a model of 13 V-J features, ophthalmopathy was separated from stable hyperthyroidism.

Stable Graves' hyperthyroidism denoted no ophthalmopathy progression over 18 months. This clonotype has a count of ten or more. Its antigen is undetermined. Researchers amplified the TCR beta CDR3 regions from RNA transcripts. TCR CDR3 regions were first amplified by RT-PCR with HTBI primers. Using its own MiXCR run on the multiplex PCR reads, TCRdb lists one record per CDR3 protein. This sample has around 620,000 distinct CDR3 sequences; around 15% occur once, and the top ten carry 3.8%. The trim removed 4 bases at V and 7 bases at J, leaving 9 bases unmatched. The V gene's germline CDR1 is LGHDT and CDR2 YNNKEL (reference sequence). The CDR3 sequence is 15 residues long.

The sequenced sample consisted of blood. The chain is built from TRBV3-1 and TRBJ1-2; 10 bases fit TRBD1. The sequence derives from a woman in her twenties or thirties with Graves' hyperthyroidism. The chain's CDR3 is CASSPSDRGSRGYTF. CDR3 sequence (DNA): TGTGCCAGCAGCCCCTCGGACAGGGGGTCGCGTGGCTACACCTTC.